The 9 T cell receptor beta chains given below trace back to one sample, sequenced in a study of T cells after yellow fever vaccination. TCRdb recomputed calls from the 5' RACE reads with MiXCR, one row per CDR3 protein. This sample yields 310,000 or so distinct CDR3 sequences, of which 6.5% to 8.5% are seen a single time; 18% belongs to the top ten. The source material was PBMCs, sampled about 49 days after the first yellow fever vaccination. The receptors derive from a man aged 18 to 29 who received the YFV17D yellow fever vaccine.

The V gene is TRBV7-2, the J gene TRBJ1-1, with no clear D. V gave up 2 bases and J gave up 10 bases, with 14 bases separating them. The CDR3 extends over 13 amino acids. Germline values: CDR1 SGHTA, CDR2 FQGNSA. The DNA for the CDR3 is TGTGCCAGCAGCTTAAACAAGGGCGATCGAGCTTTCTTT. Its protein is CASSLNKGDRAFF.

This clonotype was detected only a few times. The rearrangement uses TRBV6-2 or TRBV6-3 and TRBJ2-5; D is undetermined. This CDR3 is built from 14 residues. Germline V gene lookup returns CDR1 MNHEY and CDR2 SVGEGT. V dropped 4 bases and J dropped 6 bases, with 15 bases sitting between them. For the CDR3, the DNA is TGTGCCAGCAGTTGGAGCACATCGAGACAGACCCAGTACTTC. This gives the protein CASSWSTSRQTQYF.

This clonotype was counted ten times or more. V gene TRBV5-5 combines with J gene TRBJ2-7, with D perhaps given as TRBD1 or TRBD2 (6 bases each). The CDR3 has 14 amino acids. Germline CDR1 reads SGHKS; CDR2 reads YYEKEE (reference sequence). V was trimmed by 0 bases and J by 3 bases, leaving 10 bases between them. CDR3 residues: CASSLAEGGYEQYV. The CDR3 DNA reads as TGTGCCAGCAGCTTGGCCGAGGGGGGCTACGAGCAGTACGTC.

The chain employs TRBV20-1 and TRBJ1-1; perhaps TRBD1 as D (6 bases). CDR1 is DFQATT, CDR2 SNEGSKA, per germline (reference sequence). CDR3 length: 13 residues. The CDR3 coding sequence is TGCAGGATGGGGGCGAAACAGGGCACTGAAGCTTTCTTT. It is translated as CRMGAKQGTEAFF.

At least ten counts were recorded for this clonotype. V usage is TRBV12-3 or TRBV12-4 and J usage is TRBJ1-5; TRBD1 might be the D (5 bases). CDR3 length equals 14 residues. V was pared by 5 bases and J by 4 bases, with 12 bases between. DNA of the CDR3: TGTGCCAGCAGTATCCGACAGAAAAATCAGCCCCAGCATTTT. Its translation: CASSIRQKNQPQHF.

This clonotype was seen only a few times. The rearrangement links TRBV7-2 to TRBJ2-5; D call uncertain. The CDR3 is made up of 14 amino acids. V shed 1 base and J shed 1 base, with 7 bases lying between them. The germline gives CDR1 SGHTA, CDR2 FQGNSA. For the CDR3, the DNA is TGTGCCAGCAGCTTAGTTGCGGTCCAAGAGACCCAGTACTTC. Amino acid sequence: CASSLVAVQETQYF. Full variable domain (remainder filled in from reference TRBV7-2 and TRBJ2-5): GAGVSQSPSNKVTEKGKDVELRCDPISGHTALYWYRQSLGQGLEFLIYFQGNSAPDKSGLPSDRFSAERTGGSVSTLTIQRTQQEDSAVYLCASSLVAVQETQYFGPGTRLLVL.

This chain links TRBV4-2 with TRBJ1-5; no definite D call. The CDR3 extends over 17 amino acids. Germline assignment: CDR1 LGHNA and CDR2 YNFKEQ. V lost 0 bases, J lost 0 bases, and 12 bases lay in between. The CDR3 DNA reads TGTGCCAGCAGCCAAGAGGCCAGGACTTATAGCAATCAGCCCCAGCATTTT. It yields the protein CASSQEARTYSNQPQHF.

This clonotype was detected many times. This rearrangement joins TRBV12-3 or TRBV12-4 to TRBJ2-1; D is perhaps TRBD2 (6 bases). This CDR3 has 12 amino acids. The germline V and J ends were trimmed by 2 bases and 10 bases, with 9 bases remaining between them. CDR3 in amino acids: CASSLWSGEQFF. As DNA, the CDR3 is TGTGCCAGCAGTTTATGGAGCGGGGAGCAGTTCTTC.

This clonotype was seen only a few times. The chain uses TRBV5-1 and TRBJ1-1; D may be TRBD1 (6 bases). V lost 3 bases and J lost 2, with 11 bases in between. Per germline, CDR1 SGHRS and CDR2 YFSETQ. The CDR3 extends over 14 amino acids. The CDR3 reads CASSYGTPNTEAFF. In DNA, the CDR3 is TGCGCCAGCAGCTATGGGACACCCAACACTGAAGCTTTCTTT. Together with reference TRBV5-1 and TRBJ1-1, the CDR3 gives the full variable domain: KAGVTQTPRYLIKTRGQQVTLSCSPISGHRSVSWYQQTPGQGLQFLFEYFSETQRNKGNFPGRFSGRQFSNSRSEMNVSTLELGDSALYLCASSYGTPNTEAFFGQGTRLTVV.